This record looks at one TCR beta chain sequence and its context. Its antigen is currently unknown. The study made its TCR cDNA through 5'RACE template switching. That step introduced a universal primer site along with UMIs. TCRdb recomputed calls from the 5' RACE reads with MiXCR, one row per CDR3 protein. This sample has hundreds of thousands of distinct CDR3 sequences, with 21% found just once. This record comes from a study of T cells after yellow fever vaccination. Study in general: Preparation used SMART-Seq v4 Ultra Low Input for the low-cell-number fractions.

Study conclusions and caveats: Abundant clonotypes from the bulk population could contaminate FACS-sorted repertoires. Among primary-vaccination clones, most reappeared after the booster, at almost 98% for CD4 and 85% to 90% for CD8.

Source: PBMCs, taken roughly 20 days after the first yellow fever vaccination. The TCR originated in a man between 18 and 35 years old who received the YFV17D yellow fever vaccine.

CDR3 nucleotides: TGCAGTGCTGTGCGGATTGGGACCTACAATGAGCAGTTCTTC. Protein: CSAVRIGTYNEQFF. The chain combines TRBV20-1 with TRBJ2-1; D not certain. The length of the CDR3 is 14 residues. V was clipped by 5 bases and J by 2 bases, with 13 bases between them. Germline CDR1 is DFQATT and CDR2 is SNEGSKA (reference sequence).